This passage covers 19 T cell receptor beta chains from one sample sequenced in a study of blood T cell repertoires in COVID-19. Generated by immunoSEQ multiplex PCR, the TCRdb table keeps only in-frame clones and is missing some. Of about 140,000 clones listed, about 89% are singletons. Sequenced: peripheral blood. These receptors originate from a man aged 45 to 65 with active COVID-19.

This clone has only a few counts. The chain couples TRBV7-9 to TRBJ1-2, with D hard to call. The CDR3 spans 13 residues. The germline CDR1 and CDR2 sequences are SEHNR and FQNEAQ (reference sequence). The V and J ends lost 4 bases and 6 bases respectively, with 12 bases between them. The CDR3 is CASSSARVDGYTF. CDR3 DNA sequence: TGTGCCAGCAGCTCCGCACGAGTCGATGGCTACACCTTC.

This chain uses TRBV5-6 with TRBJ2-7, with a weak D call TRBD1 (7 bases). CDR1 is SGHDT and CDR2 is YYEEEE in the germline V gene. The CDR3 consists of 16 residues. V shed 4 bases and J shed 5 bases, with 22 bases lying between them. In nucleotides, the CDR3 is TGTGCCAGCAGCCTCCTCGGCGGGACAGTCTCAAACGAGCAGTACTTC. The encoded protein is CASSLLGGTVSNEQYF.

The chain couples TRBV25-1 to TRBJ2-7; D is possibly TRBD1 (5 bases). Between the trimmed V and J ends, which lost 1 base and 3 bases, there was a span of 13 bases. Per germline, CDR1 MGHDK and CDR2 SYGVNS. The CDR3 consists of 15 residues. CDR3 DNA sequence: TGTGCCAGCAGTGAATTAGCAGGGAAGGTCTACGAGCAGTACTTC. As protein: CASSELAGKVYEQYF.

The genes are TRBV14 and TRBJ1-6, with unresolved D. The CDR3 covers 13 residues. Trimming shortened V by 3 bases and J by 4 bases, and 4 bases separated the two germline ends. Germline V CDR1 and CDR2: SGHDN, FVKESK. In nucleotides, the CDR3 is TGTGCCAGCAGCCAGGCTTATAATTCACCCCTCCACTTT. This translates into CASSQAYNSPLHF.

The V gene is TRBV9, the J gene TRBJ1-1; D possibly corresponds to TRBD1 (5 bases). The CDR3 runs to 14 residues. Trimming removed 3 bases at V and 1 base at J, with 10 bases between. In germline, CDR1 is SGDLS, CDR2 YYNGEE. The CDR3 sequence: CASSAKGQNTEAFF. CDR3 nucleotides: TGTGCCAGCAGCGCGAAAGGACAGAACACTGAAGCTTTCTTT.

The rearrangement uses TRBV27 and TRBJ2-5; 8 nucleotides line up with TRBD2. There are 20 residues in the CDR3. The junction had 21 bases not matched to a gene; V was cut back by 2 bases and J by 4 bases. Germline V gene lookup returns CDR1 MNHEY and CDR2 SMNVEV (reference sequence). The CDR3 nucleotides read TGTGCCAGCAGTTTAAGAGGTCTAGCGGGCCAGCATAACCGGGGAGAGACCCAGTACTTC. Protein sequence: CASSLRGLAGQHNRGETQYF.

The rearrangement uses TRBV4-2 and TRBJ1-4, with 8 bases aligning to TRBD1. The CDR3 has 16 residues. The ends lost 0 bases at V and 7 bases at J; junction bases unmatched: 7. From germline, CDR1 is LGHNA and CDR2 YNFKEQ. The CDR3 sequence is CASSQEGQGAAEKLFF. DNA of the CDR3: TGTGCCAGCAGCCAAGAGGGTCAGGGGGCTGCTGAAAAACTGTTTTTT.

V usage is TRBV25-1 and J usage is TRBJ2-1, with 8 positions matching TRBD1. The ends lost 4 bases at V and 4 bases at J; junction bases unmatched: 3. Germline values: CDR1 MGHDK, CDR2 SYGVNS. The length of the CDR3 is 14 residues. This CDR3 is CASSGTGLYNEQFF. For the CDR3, the DNA is TGTGCCAGCAGTGGGACAGGGTTGTACAATGAGCAGTTCTTC.

This chain links TRBV12-3 or TRBV12-4 with TRBJ2-7; D not certain. The V end lost 3 bases, the J end lost 6 bases, and 9 bases lay between the germline ends. This CDR3 is 12 amino acids long. The CDR3 reads CASSLNSLEQYF. The CDR3 DNA reads TGTGCCAGCAGTTTGAACAGTCTCGAGCAGTACTTC.

The chain couples TRBV2 to TRBJ1-4; TRBD1 might be the D (6 bases). Trimming took 8 bases from V and 8 from J, leaving 15 bases between them. There are 13 residues in the CDR3. Germline V gene sequence: CDR1 SNHLY, CDR2 FYNNEI. The CDR3 protein is CASGFRGSEKLFF. In DNA form, the CDR3 reads TGTGCCAGCGGATTCAGGGGATCCGAAAAACTGTTTTTT.

The rearrangement links TRBV6-5 to TRBJ1-2, with D possibly matching TRBD1 (6 bases). With 6 bases removed from V and 3 bases from J, the gap between germline ends came to 11 bases. The germline CDR1 and CDR2 sequences are MNHEY and SVGAGI. The CDR3 consists of 13 residues. The CDR3 protein is CASSQGSDYGYTF. The CDR3 DNA reads as TGTGCCAGCAGCCAGGGGTCTGACTATGGCTACACCTTC.

The chain is built from TRBV3-1 (or the pseudogene TRBV3-2) and TRBJ2-7, with 11 positions matching TRBD2. With 4 bases clipped from V and 2 bases from J, the junction kept 4 bases outside the gene matches. The CDR3 sequence is 15 residues long. Germline V gives CDR1 LGHDT, CDR2 YNNKEL (reference sequence). The CDR3 DNA reads as TGTGCCAGCAGCCCGGCTAGCGGGGGGCCCTACGAGCAGTACTTC. It encodes CASSPASGGPYEQYF.

This clone was recorded only once. This chain connects TRBV24-1 to TRBJ1-5, with 8 bases that match TRBD1. The germline CDR1 and CDR2 sequences are KGHDR and SFDVKD. The CDR3 sequence is 16 residues long. V lost 7 bases, J lost 1 base, and 8 bases stayed unmatched. The CDR3 DNA follows: TGTGCCACCAGCGAGTCAGGGGGCCTGAGCAATCAGCCCCAGCATTTT. Encoded protein: CATSESGGLSNQPQHF.

To note about this clone: This CDR3 is also generated by other DNA sequences in the sample. V and J are TRBV18 and TRBJ1-4; TRBD1 aligns across 8 bases. The CDR3 is 13 residues long. The V gene's germline CDR1 is KGHSH and CDR2 LQKENI. J was trimmed by 8 bases and V by 2 bases; bases with no gene match: 1. The CDR3 reads CASSPGQGEKLFF. CDR3 bases: TGTGCCAGCTCACCAGGACAGGGCGAAAAACTGTTTTTT.

The chain carries TRBV11-2 and TRBJ1-2, with D uncertain. Trimming took off 5 bases at V and 8 bases at J, with 15 bases between the two ends. Per the germline V gene, CDR1 is SGHAT and CDR2 is FQNNGV. The CDR3 extends over 13 amino acids. The CDR3 region has the DNA TGTGCCAGCAGCCCCACCCCGGGTAGGGGCTACACCTTC. Translated: CASSPTPGRGYTF.

This rearrangement joins TRBV3-1 (or the pseudogene TRBV3-2) to TRBJ1-4; 10 bases fit TRBD1. Germline V gene lookup returns CDR1 LGHDT and CDR2 YNNKEL (reference sequence). CDR3 size: 17 residues. V trimming: 4 bases; J trimming: 1 base; junction bases outside the gene matches: 6. CDR3 loop: CASSLRQGALTNEKLFF. In DNA, the CDR3 is TGTGCCAGCAGCCTCCGACAGGGGGCTCTAACTAATGAAAAACTGTTTTTT.

The CDR3 loop reads CASSLVSVGGSYEQYF. The CDR3 coding sequence is TGTGCCAGCAGCTTAGTATCGGTAGGGGGCTCCTACGAGCAGTACTTC. The rearrangement joins TRBV11-2 to TRBJ2-7; TRBD1 is a possible D gene (6 bases). The ends were cut back, 1 base at V and 0 bases at J, with 13 bases in the middle. The CDR3 contains 16 residues. Per germline, CDR1 SGHAT and CDR2 FQNNGV.

The rearrangement uses TRBV12-3 or TRBV12-4 and TRBJ1-6, with a weak D call TRBD1 (6 bases). The CDR3 has 13 amino acids. V lost 7 bases, J lost 6 bases, and 10 bases lay in between. The CDR3, as DNA: TGTGCCAGCAAACTGGACAGTAATTCACCCCTCCACTTT. This codes for CASKLDSNSPLHF.

This chain joins TRBV20-1 and TRBJ1-1, with TRBD1 identical over 7 bases. The length of the CDR3 is 13 residues. Germline V gene lookup returns CDR1 DFQATT and CDR2 SNEGSKA (reference sequence). Losses at the gene ends were 3 bases for V and 3 bases for J; bases not matched to a gene: 4. This chain's CDR3 is CSASDTGDTEAFF. DNA for the CDR3: TGCAGTGCTAGTGATACAGGGGACACTGAAGCTTTCTTT.